Listed below are T cell receptor beta chains from one sample, sequenced in a study of cytomegalovirus exposure and HLA in healthy donors. Generated by immunoSEQ multiplex PCR, the TCRdb table keeps only in-frame clones and is missing some. The repertoire holds 150,000 to 180,000 clones, with 70% to 90% as singletons. The material sequenced was PBMCs. These receptors all stem from a woman between 40 and 55 years old in good health and CMV-seropositive. CDR3s include the opening cysteine and the closing phenylalanine or tryptophan. A D gene is named only where the DNA matches it firmly. Clone size appears in some rows only: once, few, many, or a class for an expanded clone.

clone_size j_call v_call d_call cdr3_nt cdr3_aa
NA TRBJ2-3 TRBV7-6 TRBD1 TGTGCCAGCAGCCAGACAGGGGGGAGAGGCTTCCCTAGCACAGATACGCAGTATTTT CASSQTGGRGFPSTDTQYF
NA TRBJ1-2 TRBV20-1 NA TGCAGTGCCCTCTGGTTGGGCGGCTACACCTTC CSALWLGGYTF
NA TRBJ2-5 TRBV5-1 NA TGCGCCAGCAGCTTGACGGGGGGCCGAGAGACCCAGTACTTC CASSLTGGRETQYF
NA TRBJ2-1 TRBV6-6 NA TGTGCCAGCAGTTACTCTGGGGGGATTAACAATGAGCAGTTCTTC CASSYSGGINNEQFF
NA TRBJ1-1 TRBV5-6 TRBD1 TGTGCCAGCAGCCCACACAGGGGGTTCACTGAAGCTTTCTTT CASSPHRGFTEAFF
NA TRBJ2-3 TRBV9 NA TGTGCCAGCAGCACACAAGCTAGGTCAGATACGCAGTATTTT CASSTQARSDTQYF
once TRBJ2-1 TRBV5-4 TRBD2 TGTGCCAGCAGCACCGGGACTAGCGGGAACCTTCGCAATGAGCAGTTCTTC CASSTGTSGNLRNEQFF
once TRBJ2-1 TRBV9 TRBD2 TGTGCCAGCAGCGTAGTTGGCGGGGGCTCCTACAATGAGCAGTTCTTC CASSVVGGGSYNEQFF
NA TRBJ1-5 TRBV18 NA TGTGCCAGCTCCCGGACATCAAATCAGCCCCAGCATTTT CASSRTSNQPQHF
NA TRBJ2-2 TRBV11-2 NA TGTGCCAGCAGCTTAGTGGCAGGGGAGAGCGGGGAGCTGTTTTTT CASSLVAGESGELFF
NA TRBJ1-1 TRBV6-5 TRBD1 TGTGCCAGCAGCCTCCAAGGGGGCCCTGAAGCTTTCTTT CASSLQGGPEAFF
NA TRBJ1-5 TRBV21-1 NA TGTGCCAGCAGCTCAGGGGAGTACAATCAGCCCCAGCATTTT CASSSGEYNQPQHF
few TRBJ1-1 TRBV7-8 TRBD1 TGTGCCAGCAGCTTAGTAACAGGGGGCACTGAAGCTTTCTTT CASSLVTGGTEAFF
NA TRBJ2-1 TRBV10-1 TRBD2 TGCGCCAGCAGTGATTTGGCTAGCGGGAGGGCCGGGAGCAACGGTGAGCAGTTCTTC CASSDLASGRAGSNGEQFF
NA TRBJ2-1 TRBV5-6 TRBD2 TGTGCCAGCAGCTCCCTAGCGGGGGTATACAATGAGCAGTTCTTC CASSSLAGVYNEQFF
NA TRBJ1-1 TRBV18 TRBD1 TGTGCCAGCTCACCGGACAGGGCGAACACTGAAGCTTTCTTT CASSPDRANTEAFF
NA TRBJ1-1 TRBV20-1 NA TGCAGTGCTAGAGCGGGCACTGAAGCTTTCTTT CSARAGTEAFF
NA TRBJ2-3 TRBV5-1 TRBD2 TGCGCCAGCAGCCCCCGTCGGGGGGGAGGAAGCACAGATACGCAGTATTTT CASSPRRGGGSTDTQYF
NA TRBJ2-1 TRBV29-1 TRBD1 TGCAGCGGGTTAGGGACAGGGACCTACAATGAGCAGTTCTTC CSGLGTGTYNEQFF
NA TRBJ2-7 TRBV7-2 TRBD1 TGTGCCAGCAGCTCGATCGGGACAGATGCCTACGAGCAGTACTTC CASSSIGTDAYEQYF
NA TRBJ1-3 TRBV19 TRBD1 TGTGCCAGTAGTACCCTTTCTACAGGGGTCTCTGGAAACACCATATATTTT CASSTLSTGVSGNTIYF
NA TRBJ1-2 TRBV19 NA TGTGCCAGTAGTACAACAGGGCCTAGAGGCTACACCTTC CASSTTGPRGYTF
NA TRBJ2-7 TRBV7-2 NA TGTGCCAGCAGCTTATTTGGGAGTCGGGGATACGAGCAGTACTTC CASSLFGSRGYEQYF
NA TRBJ2-1 TRBV12-5 TRBD2 TGTGCTAGTGGACGCCTAGCGGGAGGAAATGAGCAGTTCTTC CASGRLAGGNEQFF
NA TRBJ1-2 TRBV2 TRBD1 TGTGCCAGCAGCTTCGACAGGGGCAAGAGTGGCTACACCTTC CASSFDRGKSGYTF
NA TRBJ2-7 TRBV7-9 NA TGTGCCAGCACCTCGACACGGCAGAGCACCTACGAGCAGTACTTC CASTSTRQSTYEQYF